The TCR beta chain under discussion was sequenced for a study of OX40 agonist ivuxolimab in advanced cancers. Study findings and constraints: Mean expanded clone counts were higher in CD8+ than CD4+ T cells. At 0.1 to 3.0 mg/kg and by week 6, clonal expansion occurred in CD4+ and CD8+ blood T cells.

Method: immunoSEQ multiplex PCR; TCRdb's copy keeps in-frame clones and lacks some. The sample includes tens of thousands of clones, around 87% seen only once; the top ten take roughly 2.5%. Germline V gives CDR1 SGDLS, CDR2 YYNGEE. The CDR3 covers 16 residues. V trimming: 0 bases; J trimming: 2 bases; junction bases outside the gene matches: 3. Comment on this clone: No antigen is known for it.

Any history of autoimmune disease or systemic immunosuppression disqualified patients. The chain is built from TRBV9 and TRBJ1-3, with TRBD1 identical over 9 bases. The sample here was CD4+ or CD8+ T cells sorted from blood, taken in a trial of the OX40 agonist ivuxolimab. The TCR comes from an adult with an advanced solid tumor such as melanoma, head and neck, liver or kidney cancer. The CDR3 region is CASSVGGTGTGNTIYF. The CDR3 DNA follows: TGTGCCAGCAGCGTAGGCGGGACAGGGACTGGAAACACCATATATTTT.